Listed below are T cell receptor beta chains from one sample, sequenced in a study of regulatory T cells in long-lasting Graves disease. TCRdb re-analysed the multiplex PCR reads in MiXCR, keeping a single row per CDR3 protein. This table holds 300,000 to 350,000 distinct CDR3 sequences, roughly a fifth found once. Sample: peripheral blood mononuclear cells (PBMCs), taken when the disease was refractory, from a patient treated with antithyroid drugs. The receptor set was obtained from a female donor with Graves disease. Both conserved end residues are part of each CDR3. D genes are given only for firm matches. Expanded clones are given a class, and other clones once, few, many or no size at all.

clone_size,j_call,d_call,v_call,cdr3_nt,cdr3_aa
-,TRBJ1-5,-,TRBV6-1,TGTGCCAGCGACGATCCGGGAGGGTTTCCAAATCAGCCCCAGCATTTT,CASDDPGGFPNQPQHF
-,TRBJ2-3,-,TRBV5-5,TGTGCCAGCAGCTTGGGCAGACTCACAGATACGCAGTATTTT,CASSLGRLTDTQYF
-,TRBJ1-5,-,TRBV2,TGTGCCAGCAGCCAAGAGGTAGGCCAGTTGGGGAGTCAGCCCCAGCATTTT,CASSQEVGQLGSQPQHF
few,TRBJ1-1,-,TRBV5-1,TGCGCCAGCACGAGGGGGAACACTGAAGCTTTCTTT,CASTRGNTEAFF
-,TRBJ2-7,TRBD1,TRBV6-1,TGTGCCAGCAGGGACAGGGGTCGAGAGCAGTACTTC,CASRDRGREQYF
-,TRBJ2-7,-,TRBV7-3,TGTGCCAGCAGCTTAATGAGGGACTACGAGCAGTACTTC,CASSLMRDYEQYF
-,TRBJ2-7,-,TRBV6-5,TGTGCCAGCAGTTACCGACTAAACCACGAGCAGTACTTC,CASSYRLNHEQYF
few,TRBJ1-6,-,TRBV7-3,TGTGCCAGCCCCCTAAAAGGGGGACCGCATTCACCCCTCCACTTT,CASPLKGGPHSPLHF
-,TRBJ1-1,-,TRBV25-1,TGTGCCAGCAATACCGGGGCCGGTGAAGCTTTCTTT,CASNTGAGEAFF
-,TRBJ1-2,-,TRBV19,TGTGCCAGTAGCACCCTTAGGTCCAGGGCCTATGGCTACACCTTC,CASSTLRSRAYGYTF
many,TRBJ2-5,TRBD1,TRBV10-3,TGTGCCATCGGGGACAGGGAGGGTTTGATAGAGACCCAGTACTTC,CAIGDREGLIETQYF
many,TRBJ1-5,TRBD1,TRBV12-3/TRBV12-4,TGTGCCAGCAAGGGACAGGGGCATCAGCCCCAGCATTTT,CASKGQGHQPQHF
-,TRBJ2-7,TRBD2,TRBV29-1,TGCAGCGTTGCCTCTAGCGGGAGCTACGAGCAGTACTTC,CSVASSGSYEQYF
-,TRBJ2-3,-,TRBV5-1,TGCGCCAGCAGCTTGGACGGACAGATCACAGATACGCAGTATTTT,CASSLDGQITDTQYF
many,TRBJ2-7,TRBD2,TRBV11-2,TGTGCCAGCAGCTCGATTTTGGGGGGGGCCTACGAGCAGTACTTC,CASSSILGGAYEQYF
-,TRBJ1-4,-,TRBV9,TGTGCCAGCAGCGTCACAGGGAATGAAAAACTGTTTTTT,CASSVTGNEKLFF
-,TRBJ1-1,TRBD1,TRBV27,TGTGCCAGCTGCCACAGGGGAATCAACACTGAAGCTTTCTTT,CASCHRGINTEAFF
-,TRBJ1-2,-,TRBV20-1,TGCAGTGCTAAAGGACAGATTCTGTATGGCTACACCTTC,CSAKGQILYGYTF
many,TRBJ2-7,TRBD1,TRBV10-3,TGTGCCATCCAAACCAAGGGGGCCAACGAGCAGTACTTC,CAIQTKGANEQYF
once,TRBJ2-7,TRBD2,TRBV19,TGTGCCAGTAGCCGAGCGGGAGGATCCTACGAGCAGTACTTC,CASSRAGGSYEQYF
-,TRBJ1-2,-,TRBV20-1,TGCAGTGCCATTCTTCCTCAGGGGTCTTACTATGGCTACACCTTC,CSAILPQGSYYGYTF
many,TRBJ1-5,TRBD1,TRBV7-9,TGTGCCAGCAGCCCTGGACAGGGGGCCTATAGCAATCAGCCCCAGCATTTT,CASSPGQGAYSNQPQHF
-,TRBJ2-3,-,TRBV9,TGTGCCAGCAGCCCCCAGAGCACAGATACGCAGTATTTT,CASSPQSTDTQYF
few,TRBJ1-1,TRBD1,TRBV10-3,TGTGCCATCAGTGAGTCCGACAGGGGCAAGTCTGAAGCTTTCTTT,CAISESDRGKSEAFF
-,TRBJ2-1,-,TRBV2,TGTGCCAGCAGTAGACTACTATACAATGAGCAGTTCTTC,CASSRLLYNEQFF
-,TRBJ2-1,TRBD2,TRBV9,TGTGCCAGCAGCTCGCAGACTAGCGGGAGGGCCTATAACTATGAGCAGTTCTTC,CASSSQTSGRAYNYEQFF
many,TRBJ1-4,-,TRBV12-3/TRBV12-4,TGTGCCAGCAGTCCAGGGACACCCAAGGCGATAACTAATGAAAAACTGTTTTTT,CASSPGTPKAITNEKLFF
many,TRBJ1-1,TRBD1,TRBV24-1,TGTGCCACCAGTAGACAGGGTCGGGCTTTCTTT,CATSRQGRAFF
-,TRBJ1-1,-,TRBV19,TGTGCCAGTAGATTCGGTATTCCCGTTGGCACTGAAGCTTTCTTT,CASRFGIPVGTEAFF
few,TRBJ2-7,-,TRBV6-5,TGTGCCAGCAGTTACTCGGGGTTATACTACGAGCAGTACTTC,CASSYSGLYYEQYF
-,TRBJ2-7,TRBD2,TRBV6-9,TGTGCCAGCAGTTGGACTAGCGGGGGGGCCTACGAGCAGTACTTC,CASSWTSGGAYEQYF
-,TRBJ1-6,-,TRBV12-3/TRBV12-4,TGTGCCAGCAGTTTAGGGACAAATTCACTCCTCCACTTT,CASSLGTNSLLHF